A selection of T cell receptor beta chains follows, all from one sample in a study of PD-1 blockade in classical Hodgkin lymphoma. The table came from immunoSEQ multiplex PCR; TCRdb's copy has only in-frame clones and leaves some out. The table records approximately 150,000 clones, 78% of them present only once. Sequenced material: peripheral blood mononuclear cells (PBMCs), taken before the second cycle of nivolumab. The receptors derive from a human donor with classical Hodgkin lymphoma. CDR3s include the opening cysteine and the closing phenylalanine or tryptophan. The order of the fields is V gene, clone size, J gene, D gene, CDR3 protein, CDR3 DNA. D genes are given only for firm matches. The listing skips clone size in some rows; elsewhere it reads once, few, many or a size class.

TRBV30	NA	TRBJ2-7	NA	CAWSAPPGARTYEQYF	TGTGCCTGGAGTGCCCCGCCAGGGGCGAGAACCTACGAGCAGTACTTC
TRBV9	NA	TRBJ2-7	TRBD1	CASSVATIEGAGTYEQYF	TGTGCCAGCAGCGTAGCAACAATTGAGGGGGCCGGGACCTACGAGCAGTACTTC
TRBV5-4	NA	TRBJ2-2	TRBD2	CASSATSGGAGELFF	TGTGCCAGCAGCGCCACGAGCGGGGGGGCCGGGGAGCTGTTTTTT
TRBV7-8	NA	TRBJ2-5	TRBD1	CASSLAVGVTGVWRVPETQYF	TGTGCCAGCAGCTTAGCTGTCGGGGTGACAGGGGTGTGGCGGGTACCAGAGACCCAGTACTTC
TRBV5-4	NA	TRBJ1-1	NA	CASSSRMRMNTEAFF	TGTGCCAGCAGCTCCCGGATGCGGATGAACACTGAAGCTTTCTTT
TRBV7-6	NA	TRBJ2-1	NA	CASSNYNEQFF	TGTGCCAGCAGCAACTACAATGAGCAGTTCTTC
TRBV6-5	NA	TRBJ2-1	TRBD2	CASRGTSGLNEQFF	TGTGCCAGCAGGGGGACTAGCGGGCTGAATGAGCAGTTCTTC
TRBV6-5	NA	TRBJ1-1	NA	CASSYSRLTEAFF	TGTGCCAGCAGTTACTCCAGGCTCACTGAAGCTTTCTTT
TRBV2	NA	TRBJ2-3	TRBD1	CASRLQPGQGTDTQYF	TGTGCCAGCAGGCTTCAACCGGGACAGGGCACAGATACGCAGTATTTT
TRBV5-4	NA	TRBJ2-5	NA	CASSFGVETQYF	TGTGCCAGCAGCTTTGGTGTCGAGACCCAGTACTTC
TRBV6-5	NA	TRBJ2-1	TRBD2	CASRLGGASYNEQFF	TGTGCCAGCAGGCTCGGGGGGGCCTCCTACAATGAGCAGTTCTTC
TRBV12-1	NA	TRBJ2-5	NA	CASSFAGQFQETQYF	TGTGCCAGCAGCTTTGCGGGACAATTCCAAGAGACCCAGTACTTC
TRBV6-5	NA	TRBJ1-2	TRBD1	CAIRDRAVEGYTF	TGTGCCATCAGGGACAGGGCGGTCGAGGGCTACACCTTC
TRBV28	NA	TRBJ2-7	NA	CASSLSKTVYEQYF	TGTGCCAGCAGTTTATCGAAGACAGTTTACGAGCAGTACTTC
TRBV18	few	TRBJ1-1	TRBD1	CASSFRGQGRFNTEAFF	TGTGCCAGCTCCTTCAGGGGACAGGGGAGATTTAACACTGAAGCTTTCTTT
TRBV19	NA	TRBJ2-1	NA	CASKGLAFYNEQFF	TGTGCCAGTAAGGGGCTAGCGTTCTACAATGAGCAGTTCTTC
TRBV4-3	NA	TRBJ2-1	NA	CASSQEDQGWDNEQFF	TGCGCCAGCAGCCAAGAAGATCAGGGATGGGACAATGAGCAGTTCTTC
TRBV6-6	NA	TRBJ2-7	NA	CASRTFPGVYEQYF	TGTGCCAGCAGGACCTTCCCGGGAGTTTACGAGCAGTACTTC
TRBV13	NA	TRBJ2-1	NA	CASSNGATNNEQFF	TGTGCCAGCAGCAACGGGGCTACGAACAATGAGCAGTTCTTC
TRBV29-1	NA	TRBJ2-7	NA	CSVVPPGPQHEQYF	TGCAGCGTTGTTCCACCGGGCCCACAACACGAGCAGTACTTC
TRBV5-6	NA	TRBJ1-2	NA	CASSLPGAPYGYTF	TGTGCCAGCAGCTTGCCCGGGGCCCCCTATGGCTACACCTTC
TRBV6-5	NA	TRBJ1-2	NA	CASSRGSSYGYTF	TGTGCCAGCAGTCGCGGGTCGAGCTATGGCTACACCTTC
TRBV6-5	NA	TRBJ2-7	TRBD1	CASSYRGTGRAYEQYF	TGTGCCAGCAGTTACCGTGGGACAGGAAGGGCCTACGAGCAGTACTTC
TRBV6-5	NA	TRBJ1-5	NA	CASRTSTLPGQPQHF	TGTGCCAGCAGGACCTCGACCCTACCAGGTCAGCCCCAGCATTTT
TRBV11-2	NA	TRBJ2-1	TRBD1	CASSSPGQGALVEQFF	TGTGCCAGCAGCTCTCCGGGACAGGGGGCGCTGGTTGAGCAGTTCTTC
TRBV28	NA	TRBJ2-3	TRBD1	CASSLGTGGTDTQYF	TGTGCCAGCAGTTTGGGAACAGGGGGCACAGATACGCAGTATTTT
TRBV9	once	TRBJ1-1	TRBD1	CASSPDRASEAFF	TGTGCCAGCAGCCCCGACAGGGCGTCTGAAGCTTTCTTT
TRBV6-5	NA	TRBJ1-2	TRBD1	CASSSQRQGNGGYTF	TGTGCCAGCAGTTCACAACGACAGGGAAATGGTGGCTACACCTTC
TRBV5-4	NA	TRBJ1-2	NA	CASSLQVGHRGYTF	TGTGCCAGCAGCTTGCAAGTAGGACATCGAGGCTACACCTTC
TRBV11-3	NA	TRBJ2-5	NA	CASSQWGKQETQYF	TGTGCCAGCAGTCAGTGGGGAAAACAAGAGACCCAGTACTTC
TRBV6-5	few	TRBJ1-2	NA	CASSYILTGNPYGYTF	TGTGCCAGCAGTTACATACTAACAGGGAACCCCTATGGCTACACCTTC
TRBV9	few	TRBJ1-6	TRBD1	CASSVLPTAQGDNSPLHF	TGTGCCAGCAGCGTTTTACCCACCGCACAGGGGGACAATTCACCCCTCCACTTT
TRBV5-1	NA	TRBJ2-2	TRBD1	CASSFPGTENTGELFF	TGCGCCAGCAGCTTCCCCGGGACAGAGAACACCGGGGAGCTGTTTTTT
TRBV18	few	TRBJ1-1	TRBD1	CASSPGQGRGKTEAFF	TGTGCCAGCTCACCAGGACAGGGTAGAGGAAAGACTGAAGCTTTCTTT
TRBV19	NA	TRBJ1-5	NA	CTSSIGRFYSNQPQHF	TGTACCAGTAGTATAGGCAGGTTCTATAGCAATCAGCCCCAGCATTTT
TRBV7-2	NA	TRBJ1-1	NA	CASTPWGQNTEAFF	TGTGCCAGCACCCCATGGGGGCAGAACACTGAAGCTTTCTTT
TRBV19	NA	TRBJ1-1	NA	CASSRAGNTEAFF	TGTGCCAGTAGTAGGGCGGGGAACACTGAAGCTTTCTTT
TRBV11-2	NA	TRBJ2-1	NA	CASSPLGVRVSYNEQFF	TGTGCCAGCAGCCCTCTCGGTGTGCGGGTCTCCTACAATGAGCAGTTCTTC
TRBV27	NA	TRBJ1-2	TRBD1	CASSAGTGGANYGYTF	TGTGCCAGCAGTGCCGGGACAGGGGGCGCTAACTATGGCTACACCTTC
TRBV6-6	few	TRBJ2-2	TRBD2	CASSYSGEDGELFF	TGTGCCAGCAGTTACAGCGGGGAGGACGGGGAGCTGTTTTTT